This TCR beta chain was found in a study of human T cells and chemical hapten exposure. The time point denotes: patch test 2, 6 weeks after DPC sensitization. Treatment given: therapeutic diphenylcyclopropenone sensitization with weekly scalp DPC. In every case, blood was obtained before the patch test was applied. TCRdb re-derived calls from the RACE reads in MiXCR, one entry per CDR3 protein. Of about 84,000 distinct CDR3 sequences listed, over 9.5% were seen once; the top ten hold around 4.7%. In this sample, this clonotype turned up many times. The V gene's germline CDR1 is SGHVS and CDR2 FNYEAQ. Trimming cost V 2 bases and J 6 bases; bases outside gene matches: 7. CDR3 length: 16 amino acids.

This chain connects TRBV7-6 to TRBJ2-1, with 10 bases matching TRBD2. The specimen comprised whole blood, sampled in connection with sensitization to the hapten diphenylcyclopropenone (DPC). This clonotype was sampled from a woman aged 50 to 60 with alopecia areata. Some clones in this sample may be carry-over from other donors' samples. For the CDR3, the DNA is TGTGCCAGCAGCTTATCCGGTTGGACTAGCGGCAATGAGCAGTTCTTC. It translates to CASSLSGWTSGNEQFF. The whole variable domain, remainder taken from reference TRBV7-6 and TRBJ2-1, is GAGVSQSPRYKVTKRGQDVALRCDPISGHVSLYWYRQALGQGPEFLTYFNYEAQQDKSGLPNDRFSAERPEGSISTLTIQRTEQRDSAMYRCASSLSGWTSGNEQFFGPGTRLTVL.